Below are 32 T cell receptor beta chains sequenced from a single sample in a study of blood T cell repertoires in COVID-19. The table came from immunoSEQ multiplex PCR; TCRdb's copy has only in-frame clones and leaves some out. The table has 100,000 or so clones, 85% to 95% seen once. Sequenced input: peripheral blood. The source of these receptors is a man in his forties or fifties with active COVID-19.

The chain combines TRBV6-6 with TRBJ2-2; 7 nucleotides line up with TRBD1. This CDR3 has 16 residues. Germline-derived CDR1 and CDR2 are MNHNY and SVGAGI (reference sequence). The trim removed 2 bases at V and 7 bases at J, leaving 10 bases unmatched. The CDR3 protein is CASSYPQTGSSGELFF. The CDR3 bases are TGTGCCAGCAGTTACCCTCAGACAGGGTCCAGCGGGGAGCTGTTTTTT.

The V gene is TRBV19, the J gene TRBJ1-1, with D hard to call. The CDR3 consists of 15 residues. Trimming took 4 bases from V and 0 from J, leaving 12 bases between them. Germline CDR1 reads LNHDA; CDR2 reads SQIVND (reference sequence). Written as DNA, the CDR3 is TGTGCCAGTAGTACCCAAGGGAGACTGAACACTGAAGCTTTCTTT. It translates to CASSTQGRLNTEAFF.

The chain joins TRBV28 to TRBJ2-7; no reliable D call. V gave up 2 bases and J gave up 3 bases, with 11 bases separating them. The CDR3 loop spans 14 amino acids. Germline V CDR1 and CDR2: MDHEN, SYDVKM. The CDR3 DNA sequence: TGTGCCAGCAGTTTAGGGCAGCCGAACTACGAGCAGTACTTC. Amino acids: CASSLGQPNYEQYF.

The chain carries TRBV5-4 and TRBJ2-5, with D perhaps TRBD2 (6 bases). The V end was cut by 3 bases, the J end by 1 base, with 16 bases between. CDR1 is SGHNT, CDR2 YYREEE, per germline (reference sequence). CDR3 size: 16 residues. The chain's CDR3 is CASSSLATSFQETQYF. In nucleotides, the CDR3 is TGTGCCAGCAGCTCGCTAGCGACAAGCTTCCAAGAGACCCAGTACTTC.

This chain uses TRBV5-1 with TRBJ1-4; D unresolved. V shed 0 bases and J shed 3 bases, with 12 bases lying between them. The CDR3 has 16 amino acids. In germline, CDR1 is SGHRS, CDR2 YFSETQ. The DNA of the CDR3 is TGCGCCAGCAGCTTGGAGGTGGGCCGAGCTAATGAAAAACTGTTTTTT. As protein: CASSLEVGRANEKLFF.

The chain recombines TRBV6-5 with TRBJ2-5; 7 nucleotides match TRBD1. This CDR3 region has 15 residues. J lost 1 base, V lost 5 bases, and 7 bases had no gene match. From germline, CDR1 is MNHEY and CDR2 SVGAGI. The CDR3 sequence: CASSRTGDPQETQYF. DNA for the CDR3: TGTGCCAGCAGTCGGACAGGAGACCCCCAAGAGACCCAGTACTTC.

The CDR3 DNA reads as TGTGCCAGCAGCCAAGATCCAGTTTATAGCAATCAGCCCCAGCATTTT. Translation gives CASSQDPVYSNQPQHF. The V gene is TRBV3-1 (or the pseudogene TRBV3-2), the J gene TRBJ1-5; D is unclear. Germline CDR1 LGHDT, CDR2 YNNKEL (reference sequence). V lost 0 bases and J lost 0, with 9 bases in between. The CDR3 has 16 residues.

The rearrangement uses TRBV6-5 and TRBJ1-5; D is ambiguous. V was pared by 6 bases and J by 0 bases, with 12 bases between. The CDR3 extends over 15 amino acids. The germline gives CDR1 MNHEY, CDR2 SVGAGI. The CDR3 is CASRPGRGSNQPQHF. The CDR3 coding sequence is TGTGCCAGCAGGCCGGGGAGAGGTAGCAATCAGCCCCAGCATTTT.

V is TRBV19 and J is TRBJ1-5, with 7 bases that match TRBD1. CDR1 and CDR2 from the germline V gene are LNHDA and SQIVND (reference sequence). J lost 1 base, V lost 3 bases, and 3 bases had no gene match. This CDR3 spans 15 amino acids. CDR3 amino acids: CASSMEGASNQPQHF. In nucleotides, the CDR3 is TGTGCCAGTAGTATGGAGGGGGCGAGCAATCAGCCCCAGCATTTT.

This chain connects TRBV4-1 to TRBJ2-1; D possibly corresponds to TRBD2 (5 bases). Trimming cost V 3 bases and J 3 bases, with 9 bases left between them. The germline CDR1 and CDR2 sequences are MGHRA and YSYEKL. This CDR3 has 14 amino acids. The CDR3 sequence is CASSHPRDYNEQFF. The CDR3 DNA is TGCGCCAGCAGCCACCCCCGGGACTACAATGAGCAGTTCTTC.

There are a few counts of this clone. The rearrangement uses TRBV19 and TRBJ2-7; 7 bases fit TRBD2. The CDR3 runs to 16 residues. After removal of 4 bases from V and 1 base from J, the junction contained 10 bases not matched to a gene. CDR1 and CDR2 from the germline V gene are LNHDA and SQIVND (reference sequence). CDR3 sequence (DNA): TGTGCCAGTAGTAGAGAAACTAGCGCGGCTTCCTACGAGCAGTACTTC. It codes for CASSRETSAASYEQYF.

This chain connects TRBV5-5 to TRBJ1-4; TRBD1 aligns across 7 bases. The CDR3 extends over 15 amino acids. CDR1 is SGHKS and CDR2 is YYEKEE in the germline V gene (reference sequence). V lost 0 bases and J lost 6; bases outside the gene matches: 5. CDR3 in amino acids: CASSLGSTGYEKLFF. The CDR3, as DNA: TGTGCCAGCAGCTTGGGATCGACAGGGTATGAAAAACTGTTTTTT.

This clone is a singleton in its sample. The J gene is TRBJ1-4, the V gene TRBV29-1; D may be TRBD1 (5 bases). The V and J ends lost 1 base and 13 bases respectively, with 19 bases between them. This CDR3 has 14 amino acids. The germline V gene has CDR1 SQVTM and CDR2 ANQGSEA. Here the CDR3 reads CSVEVPDIGQGLFF. The CDR3 nucleotides read TGCAGCGTTGAAGTTCCGGATATCGGCCAGGGACTGTTTTTT.

The chain is built from TRBV6-5 and TRBJ2-7; 12 bases map to TRBD1. V lost 7 bases and J lost 5; bases outside the gene matches: 9. Germline loops: CDR1 MNHEY, CDR2 SVGAGI. There are 15 residues in the CDR3. CDR3 sequence: CASISAGQGANEQYF. The DNA for the CDR3 is TGTGCCAGCATCTCGGCGGGACAGGGGGCAAACGAGCAGTACTTC.

CDR3 DNA sequence: TGTGCCAGCAGCGCCCACAGGAAAGGCAATCAGCCCCAGCATTTT. Translated: CASSAHRKGNQPQHF. J is TRBJ1-5 and V is TRBV12-1; TRBD1, the D gene given by the table, was not confirmed from the DNA. TRBV12-1 is a listed pseudogene. This CDR3 has 15 amino acids.

This sequence joins TRBV5-1 and TRBJ2-3; D might be TRBD2 (5 bases). CDR3 size: 16 residues. V lost 4 bases to trimming and J lost 0 bases, with 15 bases between them. The germline CDR1 and CDR2 sequences are SGHRS and YFSETQ. The CDR3 loop is CASSPLDLTSTDTQYF. The CDR3 region has the DNA TGCGCCAGCAGCCCACTAGATTTAACCAGCACAGATACGCAGTATTTT.

In regard to this clone: The junction and the germline gene differ at one end; a read error may be behind it. V and J are TRBV6-1 and TRBJ2-3; tentative D call: TRBD1 (5 bases). The CDR3 sequence is 13 residues long. Per the germline V gene, CDR1 is MNHNS and CDR2 is SASEGT. CDR3 protein: CASIEGATDTQYF. CDR3 in DNA: TGTGCCAGCATTGAAGGGGCGACAGATACGCAGTATTTT.

This rearrangement joins TRBV3-1 (or the pseudogene TRBV3-2) to TRBJ1-2; maybe TRBD1 (5 bases). The CDR3 consists of 12 residues. Between the trimmed V and J ends, which lost 4 bases and 4 bases, there was a span of 7 bases. The germline V gene encodes CDR1 LGHDT and CDR2 YNNKEL (reference sequence). The CDR3 coding sequence is TGTGCCAGCAGCCCTCAGGGCTATGGCTACACCTTC. It encodes CASSPQGYGYTF.

The chain is built from TRBV9 and TRBJ2-1, with D perhaps TRBD2 (5 bases). In germline, CDR1 is SGDLS, CDR2 YYNGEE. The V and J ends lost 2 bases and 6 bases respectively, with 9 bases between them. The CDR3 loop spans 13 amino acids. The CDR3 nucleotides are TGTGCCAGCAGCGTGCTAGCTTCCAATGAGCAGTTCTTC. Protein: CASSVLASNEQFF.

The chain has TRBV10-3 and TRBJ2-5, with D possibly TRBD2 on 6 matching bases. CDR1 is ENHRY and CDR2 is SYGVKD in the germline V gene. CDR3 length equals 14 residues. V dropped 0 bases and J dropped 3 bases, with 8 bases sitting between them. The DNA for the CDR3 is TGTGCCATCAGTGAGTCGGGGGAGGAAGAGACCCAGTACTTC. This translates into CAISESGEEETQYF.

The V call is TRBV5-4, the J call TRBJ2-6; TRBD2 aligns across 8 bases. Germline loops: CDR1 SGHNT, CDR2 YYREEE (reference sequence). This CDR3 has 15 amino acids. V gave up 4 bases and J gave up 0 bases; unmatched junction bases: 0. DNA for the CDR3: TGTGCCAGCAGCCGGGGGGGCTCTGGGGCCAACGTCCTGACTTTC. Protein sequence: CASSRGGSGANVLTF.

The J gene is TRBJ1-3, the V gene TRBV11-2; no clear D gene. This CDR3 spans 17 amino acids. Trimming removed 1 base from V and 1 base from J, with 14 bases in between. Germline lookup yields CDR1 SGHAT and CDR2 FQNNGV. The DNA for the CDR3 is TGTGCCAGCAGCTTAGTGGGAGTCTCCGTTTCTGGAAACACCATATATTTT. Translated, it gives CASSLVGVSVSGNTIYF.

A note on this clone: Relative to the germline gene, one junction end is altered; a read error may explain this. The rearrangement joins TRBV11-3 to TRBJ2-3; TRBD1 matches 8 bases. Germline V gene data show CDR1 as SGHNT and CDR2 as YENEEA. The CDR3 is 15 residues long. The CDR3 region is CASSPGDRFTDTQYF. Written as DNA, the CDR3 is TGCGCCAGCAGCCCAGGGGACAGGTTCACAGATACGCAGTATTTT.

This clone has more than one count but fewer than ten. This chain links TRBV7-9 with TRBJ2-4, with 11 bases lining up with TRBD2. V shed 10 bases, J shed 2 bases, and the junction held 7 bases outside the gene matches. CDR3 length: 15 amino acids. CDR1 and CDR2 (germline): SEHNR, FQNEAQ (reference sequence). The CDR3 coding sequence is TGTGCCACAGGACTAGCGGGCGGAACCAAAAACATTCAGTACTTC. It encodes CATGLAGGTKNIQYF. The entire variable domain, with the rest obtained from reference TRBV7-9 and TRBJ2-4, is as follows: DTGVSQNPRHKITKRGQNVTFRCDPISEHNRLYWYRQTLGQGPEFLTYFQNEAQLEKSRLLSDRFSAERPKGSFSTLEIQRTEQGDSAMYLCATGLAGGTKNIQYFGAGTRLSVL.

With regard to this clone: Other DNA sequences in the same sample also yield this CDR3. This sequence joins TRBV5-4 and TRBJ2-1, with 11 bases that match TRBD1. Per the germline V gene, CDR1 is SGHNT and CDR2 is YYREEE (reference sequence). This CDR3 region has 15 residues. J lost 7 bases, V lost 0 bases, and 3 bases had no gene match. CDR3 loop: CASSLGTGGYNEQFF. For the CDR3, the DNA is TGTGCCAGCAGCTTGGGGACAGGGGGCTATAATGAGCAGTTCTTC.

The chain couples TRBV11-3 to TRBJ2-2; TRBD2 matches at 12 bases. V lost 5 bases, J lost 5 bases, and 3 bases stayed unmatched. Germline CDR1 is SGHNT and CDR2 is YENEEA. The CDR3 runs 15 residues. CDR3 sequence (DNA): TGTGCCAGCAGCGCTAGCGGGGGGGAGACCGGGGAGCTGTTTTTT. Translation: CASSASGGETGELFF.

The rearrangement links TRBV24-1 to TRBJ2-1; 10 positions agree with TRBD2. Germline CDR1 is KGHDR and CDR2 is SFDVKD. The CDR3 is 16 amino acids. After removal of 0 bases from V and 9 bases from J, the junction contained 7 bases not matched to a gene. The CDR3 reads CATSDLRPSGSAEQFF. The CDR3 DNA sequence: TGTGCCACCAGTGATTTGCGCCCTAGCGGGAGCGCTGAGCAGTTCTTC.

This clone was counted once. The chain uses TRBV6-1 and TRBJ2-1, with D possibly matching TRBD2 (5 bases). The V and J ends lost 0 bases and 6 bases respectively, with 9 bases between them. The CDR3 is made up of 14 amino acids. Germline V CDR1 and CDR2: MNHNS, SASEGT. The CDR3 DNA sequence: TGTGCCAGCAGTGAAGCGGGAGTCATCAATGAGCAGTTCTTC. Amino acids: CASSEAGVINEQFF.

The chain couples TRBV19 to TRBJ1-2; TRBD1 matches at 7 bases. Germline CDR1 and CDR2: LNHDA and SQIVND (reference sequence). The CDR3 contains 16 residues. V gave up 4 bases and J gave up 5 bases; unmatched junction bases: 13. The CDR3 sequence is CASSTPGRGFGYGYTF. For the CDR3, the DNA is TGTGCCAGTAGTACCCCCGGCAGGGGGTTCGGGTATGGCTACACCTTC. The whole variable domain, remainder taken from reference TRBV19 and TRBJ1-2, is DGGITQSPKYLFRKEGQNVTLSCEQNLNHDAMYWYRQDPGQGLRLIYYSQIVNDFQKGDIAEGYSVSREKKESFPLTVTSAQKNPTAFYLCASSTPGRGFGYGYTFGSGTRLTVV.

The chain uses TRBV11-2 and TRBJ2-2; D might be TRBD2 (6 bases). Trimming pared 3 bases from V and 4 bases from J, leaving 12 bases between. CDR1 SGHAT and CDR2 FQNNGV come from the germline V gene. This CDR3 is 15 amino acids long. CDR3 coding DNA: TGTGCCAGCAGCTTGAACAACGGGGGCACCGGGGAGCTGTTTTTT. The encoded protein is CASSLNNGGTGELFF. Looking up the rest from reference TRBV11-2 and TRBJ2-2 gives the full variable domain: EAGVAQSPRYKIIEKRQSVAFWCNPISGHATLYWYQQILGQGPKLLIQFQNNGVVDDSQLPKDRFSAERLKGVDSTLKIQPAKLEDSAVYLCASSLNNGGTGELFFGEGSRLTVL.

The V call is TRBV11-2, the J call TRBJ2-7; D gene ambiguous. In germline, CDR1 is SGHAT, CDR2 FQNNGV. Deletions cut 1 base from V and 7 bases from J, with 14 bases between. The CDR3 runs 14 residues. In DNA form, the CDR3 reads TGTGCCAGCAGCTTAGTCAGAAGAACTACGGAGCAGTACTTC. Protein product: CASSLVRRTTEQYF.

The V gene is TRBV12-3 or TRBV12-4, the J gene TRBJ1-4; a possible D gene is TRBD1 (5 bases). V lost 5 bases and J lost 13, with 17 bases in between. This CDR3 comprises 13 residues. CDR3 in amino acids: CASSPLTWGGLFF. CDR3 DNA: TGTGCCAGCAGTCCGCTTACGTGGGGCGGACTGTTTTTT.